This entry describes one TCR beta chain. The sample holds other DNA sequences that translate to the same CDR3. This record comes from a study of blood T cell repertoires in COVID-19. Participant-given clinical history determined each cohort assignment. Sequenced by immunoSEQ multiplex PCR; TCRdb stores in-frame clones only, minus some. This sample has fewer than 350,000 clones, with roughly 89% found just once. The CDR3 runs 13 residues. The germline CDR1 and CDR2 sequences are SGHRS and YFSETQ. Trimming left V 1 base short and J 2 bases short, with 6 bases between. Source material: PBMCs or T cells enriched from blood (not recorded which). This TCR was recovered from a man between 60 and 75 years old who had recovered from COVID-19. This chain connects TRBV5-1 to TRBJ1-1, with D perhaps matching TRBD1 (5 bases). CDR3 in amino acids: CASSLQGNTEAFF. CDR3 nucleotides: TGCGCCAGCAGCTTGCAGGGAAACACTGAAGCTTTCTTT.